The 27 T cell receptor beta chains in this list originate from one sample, sequenced in a study of CD8 T cells in Susac syndrome. An amount of RNA that ranged from roughly 0.5 to 1 ug was reverse transcribed with random hexamers. TCRdb ran MiXCR on the immunoSEQ multiplex PCR reads and lists one entry per CDR3 protein. This sample has approximately 170,000 distinct CDR3 sequences, with approximately 94% found just once. Sequencing was performed on CD4+ T cells from PBMCs. Source of these receptors: a human donor with multiple sclerosis.

The chain combines TRBV7-9 with TRBJ2-2; D not certain. The CDR3 covers 14 residues. Germline lookup yields CDR1 SEHNR and CDR2 FQNEAQ (reference sequence). V was cut by 4 bases and J by 6 bases, with 12 bases left in between. CDR3 amino acids: CASSSEPEAGELFF. CDR3 bases: TGTGCCAGCAGCTCTGAACCCGAGGCCGGGGAGCTGTTTTTT.

In DNA form, the CDR3 reads TGTGCCTGGAAGAGGGCGGTGAACACTGAAGCTTTCTTT. Protein sequence: CAWKRAVNTEAFF. This chain uses TRBV30 with TRBJ1-1; D is uncertain. The CDR3 length is 13 residues. Trimming took off 4 bases at V and 0 bases at J, with 9 bases between the two ends. The germline gives CDR1 GTSNPN, CDR2 SVGIG (reference sequence).

The rearrangement links TRBV11-2 to TRBJ1-1; D is undetermined. This CDR3 has 13 residues. Germline V gene lookup returns CDR1 SGHAT and CDR2 FQNNGV. Trimming left V 2 bases short and J 6 bases short, with 10 bases between. CDR3 sequence (DNA): TGTGCCAGCAGCTTACAATCAAAGGCTGAAGCTTTCTTT. This encodes CASSLQSKAEAFF.

The gene calls are TRBV6-1 and TRBJ1-2; 8 bases align to TRBD1. CDR1 is MNHNS, CDR2 SASEGT, per germline. CDR3 length: 16 residues. V trimming: 6 bases; J trimming: 3 bases; junction bases outside the gene matches: 12. The CDR3: CASSLVRGHWDYGYTF. DNA of the CDR3: TGTGCCAGCAGCCTCGTCAGGGGGCACTGGGACTATGGCTACACCTTC.

The chain links TRBV5-1 to TRBJ1-1; D call uncertain. Trimming took 2 bases from V and 0 from J, leaving 8 bases between them. CDR3 length: 14 residues. The germline gives CDR1 SGHRS, CDR2 YFSETQ. CDR3 nucleotides: TGCGCCAGCAGCTTCGCAGGTATGAACACTGAAGCTTTCTTT. It specifies CASSFAGMNTEAFF.

V and J are TRBV9 and TRBJ2-5, with 9 bases fitting TRBD1. J lost 5 bases, V lost 3 bases, and 5 bases had no gene match. This CDR3 spans 14 amino acids. CDR1 and CDR2 (germline): SGDLS, YYNGEE. This chain's CDR3 is CASSATGGGETQYF. CDR3 DNA: TGTGCCAGCAGCGCTACAGGGGGCGGTGAGACCCAGTACTTC. Full variable domain (outside the CDR3, taken from reference TRBV9 and TRBJ2-5): DSGVTQTPKHLITATGQRVTLRCSPRSGDLSVYWYQQSLDQGLQFLIQYYNGEERAKGNILERFSAQQFPDLHSELNLSSLELGDSALYFCASSATGGGETQYFGPGTRLLVL.

V and J are TRBV27 and TRBJ1-2, with 7 bases lining up with TRBD1. CDR1 is MNHEY, CDR2 SMNVEV, per germline (reference sequence). J was trimmed by 7 bases and V by 5 bases; bases with no gene match: 13. The CDR3 has 15 residues. The CDR3 bases are TGTGCCAGCAGTCCCGGACAGGCCCCTTTTCGTGGCTACACCTTC. Translated, it gives CASSPGQAPFRGYTF.

This chain uses TRBV6-5 with TRBJ2-7; 8 bases are shared with TRBD2. With V trimmed by 5 bases and J by 2 bases, 5 bases remained unmatched. Germline CDR1 reads MNHEY; CDR2 reads SVGAGI. The CDR3 covers 14 residues. CDR3 in amino acids: CASSRLAPPYEQYF. CDR3 in DNA: TGTGCCAGCAGTAGACTAGCGCCGCCCTACGAGCAGTACTTC.

The V call is TRBV5-4, the J call TRBJ1-1, with no clear D. Germline CDR1 SGHNT, CDR2 YYREEE (reference sequence). V lost 6 bases, J lost 1 base, and 10 bases lay in between. The CDR3 sequence is 13 residues long. The CDR3 DNA reads as TGTGCCAGCAAGCCCCAGGCGAACACTGAAGCTTTCTTT. This gives the protein CASKPQANTEAFF.

V and J are TRBV6-6 and TRBJ2-2; D might be TRBD2 (6 bases). CDR3 size: 14 residues. From germline, CDR1 is MNHNY and CDR2 SVGAGI (reference sequence). Trimming took 4 bases from V and 3 from J, leaving 9 bases between them. CDR3: CASSSSEYTGELFF. Written as DNA, the CDR3 is TGTGCCAGCAGTTCTAGCGAATACACCGGGGAGCTGTTTTTT.

The rearrangement links TRBV19 to TRBJ2-2, with D maybe TRBD2 (5 bases). Germline V gene data show CDR1 as LNHDA and CDR2 as SQIVND (reference sequence). The V and J ends lost 6 bases and 1 base respectively, with 12 bases between them. This CDR3 region has 15 residues. CDR3 residues: CASSNRGLNTGELFF. As DNA, the CDR3 is TGTGCCAGTAGCAACCGAGGGTTGAACACCGGGGAGCTGTTTTTT.

The J gene is TRBJ2-7, the V gene TRBV12-3 or TRBV12-4, with a tentative D call TRBD2 (5 bases). Between the trimmed V and J ends, which lost 5 bases and 0 bases, there was a span of 14 bases. CDR3 length: 15 residues. The CDR3 DNA reads as TGTGCCAGCAGTGCACAGCTTAGCGTCTCCTACGAGCAGTACTTC. Amino acids: CASSAQLSVSYEQYF.

The chain links TRBV4-2 to TRBJ2-2; TRBD2 might be the D (6 bases). CDR1 and CDR2 from the germline V gene are LGHNA and YNFKEQ. Trimming pared 1 base from V and 5 bases from J, leaving 8 bases between. This CDR3 region has 14 residues. CDR3 coding DNA: TGTGCCAGCAGCCAAGGGGCGGGGACCGGGGAGCTGTTTTTT. It is translated as CASSQGAGTGELFF.

This clonotype was detected only once. The V gene is TRBV4-2, the J gene TRBJ1-3; a weak D match, TRBD1 (5 bases). CDR3 size: 15 residues. V gave up 6 bases and J gave up 4 bases, with 16 bases separating them. CDR1 and CDR2 from the germline V gene are LGHNA and YNFKEQ. CDR3 sequence reads: CASSAGSLGGNTIYF. CDR3 coding DNA: TGTGCCAGCAGTGCAGGGAGTTTGGGCGGAAACACCATATATTTT.

The chain has TRBV18 and TRBJ2-1; 7 nucleotides agree with TRBD1. Germline V lookup: CDR1 KGHSH, CDR2 LQKENI. V shed 6 bases and J 6 bases; nucleotides not matched to a gene: 14. The CDR3 runs 16 residues. The CDR3 region has the DNA TGTGCCAGCTCCCCCTACCGAGAGACAGGGTTCAATGAGCAGTTCTTC. The encoded protein is CASSPYRETGFNEQFF. The entire variable domain, with the rest obtained from reference TRBV18 and TRBJ2-1, is as follows: NAGVMQNPRHLVRRRGQEARLRCSPMKGHSHVYWYRQLPEEGLKFMVYLQKENIIDESGMPKERFSAEFPKEGPSILRIQQVVRGDSAAYFCASSPYRETGFNEQFFGPGTRLTVL.

The V and J genes are TRBV30 and TRBJ1-5, with unresolved D. The germline V and J ends were trimmed by 3 bases and 5 bases, with 11 bases remaining between them. The CDR3 is 13 residues long. Germline CDR1 reads GTSNPN; CDR2 reads SVGIG (reference sequence). CDR3 coding DNA: TGTGCCTGGAGGAAAAGAACGGATCAGCCCCAGCATTTT. Encoded protein: CAWRKRTDQPQHF.

The J gene is TRBJ2-2, the V gene TRBV6-6; perhaps D is TRBD1 or TRBD2 (5 bases each). The V gene's germline CDR1 is MNHNY and CDR2 SVGAGI (reference sequence). This CDR3 contains 16 residues. Trimming pared 3 bases from V and 6 bases from J, leaving 17 bases between. For the CDR3, the DNA is TGTGCCAGCAGTTATTCGGGTGCTTCGGGACCCGGGGAGCTGTTTTTT. Amino acids: CASSYSGASGPGELFF.

This clonotype has just one count. The chain is built from TRBV12-3 or TRBV12-4 and TRBJ1-4; 7 bases agree with TRBD1. This CDR3 region has 13 residues. V trimming: 4 bases; J trimming: 8 bases; junction bases outside the gene matches: 4. The CDR3 loop is CASSSLTGEKLFF. The CDR3 nucleotides read TGTGCCAGCAGTTCCTTGACAGGGGAAAAACTGTTTTTT.

The V gene is TRBV12-3 or TRBV12-4, the J gene TRBJ1-2, with D possibly TRBD1 on 6 matching bases. The CDR3 spans 15 residues. Trimming shortened V by 5 bases and J by 4 bases, and 17 bases separated the two germline ends. The CDR3 DNA reads TGTGCCAGCAGTCACTGGGGGGCCAAAGTCTATGGCTACACCTTC. Its protein product is CASSHWGAKVYGYTF.

The CDR3 DNA reads as TGTGCCTGGAGTGAACAGTTAGCTAACTATGGCTACACCTTC. As protein: CAWSEQLANYGYTF. V usage is TRBV30 and J usage is TRBJ1-2; D is undetermined. The CDR3 loop spans 14 amino acids. V lost 1 base and J lost 0, with 9 bases in between. Germline assignment: CDR1 GTSNPN and CDR2 SVGIG (reference sequence). Full variable domain (remainder filled in from reference TRBV30 and TRBJ1-2): SQTIHQWPATLVQPVGSPLSLECTVEGTSNPNLYWYRQAAGRGLQLLFYSVGIGQISSEVPQNLSASRPQDRQFILSSKKLLLSDSGFYLCAWSEQLANYGYTFGSGTRLTVV.

V gene TRBV19 combines with J gene TRBJ1-5; D might be TRBD1 (5 bases). In germline, CDR1 is LNHDA, CDR2 SQIVND (reference sequence). The germline V and J ends were trimmed by 0 bases and 7 bases, with 13 bases remaining between them. CDR3 length: 15 amino acids. The CDR3 sequence is CASSIDRRRGQPQHF. The CDR3 DNA follows: TGTGCCAGTAGTATAGATCGTCGGCGGGGGCAGCCCCAGCATTTT. Combining the CDR3 with reference TRBV19 and TRBJ1-5 gives the whole variable domain DGGITQSPKYLFRKEGQNVTLSCEQNLNHDAMYWYRQDPGQGLRLIYYSQIVNDFQKGDIAEGYSVSREKKESFPLTVTSAQKNPTAFYLCASSIDRRRGQPQHFGDGTRLSIL.

This chain links TRBV18 with TRBJ1-2, with D unresolved. The CDR3 sequence is 15 residues long. The germline CDR1 and CDR2 sequences are KGHSH and LQKENI. Trimming removed 0 bases from V and 3 bases from J, with 11 bases in between. This CDR3 is CASSPPTGRDYGYTF. CDR3 sequence (DNA): TGTGCCAGCTCACCACCGACGGGTCGGGACTATGGCTACACCTTC.

This chain links TRBV12-3 or TRBV12-4 with TRBJ1-5, with D perhaps matching TRBD1 (5 bases). Trimming shortened V by 2 bases and J by 3 bases, and 8 bases separated the two germline ends. This CDR3 is 14 amino acids long. This CDR3 reads CASSLIGDNQPQHF. The CDR3 nucleotides are TGTGCCAGCAGTTTAATAGGGGACAATCAGCCCCAGCATTTT.

The chain recombines TRBV5-6 with TRBJ1-5; D is undetermined. This CDR3 spans 15 amino acids. Germline lookup yields CDR1 SGHDT and CDR2 YYEEEE. V shed 0 bases and J shed 0 bases, with 7 bases lying between them. In DNA, the CDR3 is TGTGCCAGCAGCTTGGTGTGGGGTAGCAATCAGCCCCAGCATTTT. Translating it yields CASSLVWGSNQPQHF.

The J gene is TRBJ2-2, the V gene TRBV24-1; the D gene is possibly TRBD1 (6 bases). V dropped 2 bases and J dropped 7 bases, with 13 bases sitting between them. The CDR3 is 15 amino acids. CDR1 and CDR2 from the germline V gene are KGHDR and SFDVKD. CDR3 protein: CATSDYRAEIGELFF. The CDR3 nucleotides read TGTGCCACCAGTGATTACAGGGCCGAAATCGGGGAGCTGTTTTTT.

Here the CDR3 reads CASSLRDAGLKQFF. The CDR3 DNA follows: TGTGCCAGCAGTCTCCGGGACGCCGGATTAAAGCAGTTCTTC. This chain connects TRBV7-9 to TRBJ2-1; D is possibly TRBD1 or TRBD2 (5 bases each). V shed 6 bases and J shed 11 bases, with 20 bases lying between them. Germline CDR1 SEHNR, CDR2 FQNEAQ (reference sequence). The CDR3 length is 14 residues.

V gene TRBV30 combines with J gene TRBJ2-1; a weak D match, TRBD2 (5 bases). Germline assignment: CDR1 GTSNPN and CDR2 SVGIG (reference sequence). V was shortened by 1 base and J by 4 bases, with 14 bases between the two germline ends. The CDR3 extends over 15 amino acids. The CDR3 region is CAWSGLPPWYNEQFF. CDR3 bases: TGTGCCTGGAGTGGACTACCCCCCTGGTACAATGAGCAGTTCTTC.